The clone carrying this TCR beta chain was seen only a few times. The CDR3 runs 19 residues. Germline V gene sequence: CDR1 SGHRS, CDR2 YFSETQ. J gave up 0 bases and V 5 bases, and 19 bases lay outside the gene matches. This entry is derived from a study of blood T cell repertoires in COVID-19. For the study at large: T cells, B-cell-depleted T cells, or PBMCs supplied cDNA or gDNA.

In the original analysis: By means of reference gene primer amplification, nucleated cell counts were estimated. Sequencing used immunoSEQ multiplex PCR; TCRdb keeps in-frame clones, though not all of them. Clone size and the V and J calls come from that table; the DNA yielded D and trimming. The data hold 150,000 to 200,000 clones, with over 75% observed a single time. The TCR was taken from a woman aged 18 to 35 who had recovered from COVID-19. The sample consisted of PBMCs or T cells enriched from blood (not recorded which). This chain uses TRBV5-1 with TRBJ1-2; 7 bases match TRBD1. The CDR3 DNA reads TGCGCCAGCAGAGCCGGGACAGAGAGAATCACACGGACTAACTATGGCTACACCTTC. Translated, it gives CASRAGTERITRTNYGYTF.